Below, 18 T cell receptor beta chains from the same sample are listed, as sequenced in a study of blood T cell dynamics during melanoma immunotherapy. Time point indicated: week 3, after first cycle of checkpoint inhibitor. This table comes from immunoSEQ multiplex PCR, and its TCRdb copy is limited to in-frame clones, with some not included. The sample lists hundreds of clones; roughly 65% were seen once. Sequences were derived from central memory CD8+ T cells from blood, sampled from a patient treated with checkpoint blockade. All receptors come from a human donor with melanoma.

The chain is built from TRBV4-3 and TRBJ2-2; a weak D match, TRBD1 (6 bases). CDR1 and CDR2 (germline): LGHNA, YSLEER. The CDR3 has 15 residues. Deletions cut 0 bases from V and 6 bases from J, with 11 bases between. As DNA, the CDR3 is TGCGCCAGCAGCCAAGACAGCAGGGGTCCCGGGGAGCTGTTTTTT. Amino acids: CASSQDSRGPGELFF.

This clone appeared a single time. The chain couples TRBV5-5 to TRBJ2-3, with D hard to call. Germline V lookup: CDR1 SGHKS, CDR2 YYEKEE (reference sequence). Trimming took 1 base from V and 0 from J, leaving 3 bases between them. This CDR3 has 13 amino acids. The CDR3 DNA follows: TGTGCCAGCAGCTTGTACAGCACAGATACGCAGTATTTT. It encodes CASSLYSTDTQYF.

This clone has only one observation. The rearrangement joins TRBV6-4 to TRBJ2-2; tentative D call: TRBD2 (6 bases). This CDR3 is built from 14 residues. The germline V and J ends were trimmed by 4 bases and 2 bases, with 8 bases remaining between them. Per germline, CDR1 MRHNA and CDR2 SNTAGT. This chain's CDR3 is CASSVGGNTGELFF. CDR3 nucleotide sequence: TGTGCCAGCAGTGTCGGGGGAAACACCGGGGAGCTGTTTTTT.

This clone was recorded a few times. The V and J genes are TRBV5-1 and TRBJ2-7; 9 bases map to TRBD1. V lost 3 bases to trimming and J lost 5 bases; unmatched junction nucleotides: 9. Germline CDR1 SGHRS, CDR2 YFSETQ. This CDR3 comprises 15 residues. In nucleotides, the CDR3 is TGCGCCAGCAGCTACCGGGACAGGGAGATGGACGAGCAGTACTTC. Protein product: CASSYRDREMDEQYF.

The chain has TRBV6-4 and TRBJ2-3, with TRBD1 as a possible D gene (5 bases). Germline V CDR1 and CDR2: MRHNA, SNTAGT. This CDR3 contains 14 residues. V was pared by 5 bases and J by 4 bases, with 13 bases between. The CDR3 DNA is TGTGCCAGCAGTCCTACGACAGCCGCAGATACGCAGTATTTT. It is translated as CASSPTTAADTQYF.

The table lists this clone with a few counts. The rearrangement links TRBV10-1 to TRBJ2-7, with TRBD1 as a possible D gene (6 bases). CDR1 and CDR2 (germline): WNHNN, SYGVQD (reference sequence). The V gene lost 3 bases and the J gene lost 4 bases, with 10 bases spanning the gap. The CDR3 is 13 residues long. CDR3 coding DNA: TGCGCCAGCAGTGACAGGGGTCGGTACGAGCAGTACTTC. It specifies CASSDRGRYEQYF.

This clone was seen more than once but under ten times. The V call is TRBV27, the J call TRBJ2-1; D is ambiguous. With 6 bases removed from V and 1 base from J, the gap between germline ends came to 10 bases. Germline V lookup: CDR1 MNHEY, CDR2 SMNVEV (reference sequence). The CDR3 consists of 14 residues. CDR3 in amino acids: CASRIHSSYNEQFF. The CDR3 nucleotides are TGTGCCAGCAGAATACACAGTTCCTACAATGAGCAGTTCTTC.

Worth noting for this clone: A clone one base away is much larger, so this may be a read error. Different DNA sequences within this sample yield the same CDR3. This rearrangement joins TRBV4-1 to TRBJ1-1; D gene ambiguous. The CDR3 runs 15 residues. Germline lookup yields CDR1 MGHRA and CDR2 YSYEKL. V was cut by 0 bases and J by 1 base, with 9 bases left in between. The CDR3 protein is CASSQEKTPNTEAFF. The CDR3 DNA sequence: TGCGCCAGCAGCCAAGAAAAAACTCCGAACACTGAAGCTTTCTTT.

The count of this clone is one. The CDR3 sequence: CASSDSSGSGANVLTF. DNA for the CDR3: TGTGCCAGCAGTGACTCCTCCGGGTCTGGGGCCAACGTCCTGACTTTC. This rearrangement joins TRBV6-4 to TRBJ2-6; D call uncertain. The germline V gene encodes CDR1 MRHNA and CDR2 SNTAGT. The CDR3 spans 16 residues. V was clipped by 0 bases and J by 1 base, with 7 bases between them.

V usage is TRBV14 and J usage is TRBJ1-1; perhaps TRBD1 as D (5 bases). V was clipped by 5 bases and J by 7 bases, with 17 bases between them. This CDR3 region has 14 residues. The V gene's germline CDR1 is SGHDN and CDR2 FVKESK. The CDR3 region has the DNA TGTGCCAGCAGCTCACGGAGGGGCACCTTTGAAGCTTTCTTT. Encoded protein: CASSSRRGTFEAFF.

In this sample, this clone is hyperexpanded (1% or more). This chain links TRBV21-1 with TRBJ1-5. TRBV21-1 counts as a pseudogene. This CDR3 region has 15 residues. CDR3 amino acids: CASSKGWGGDQPQHF. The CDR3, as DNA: TGTGCCAGCAGCAAAGGATGGGGGGGCGACCAGCCCCAGCATTTT.

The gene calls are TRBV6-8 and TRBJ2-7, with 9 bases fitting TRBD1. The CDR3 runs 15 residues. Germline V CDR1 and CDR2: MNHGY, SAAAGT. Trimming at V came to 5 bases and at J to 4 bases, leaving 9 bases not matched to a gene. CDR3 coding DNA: TGTGCCAGCAGTGAAATGGCCGGGACAGGGTACGAGCAGTACTTC. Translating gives CASSEMAGTGYEQYF.

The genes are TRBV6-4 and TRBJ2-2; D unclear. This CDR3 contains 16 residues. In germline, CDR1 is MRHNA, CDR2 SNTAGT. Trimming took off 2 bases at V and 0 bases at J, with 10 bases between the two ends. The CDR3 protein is CASSDVALANTGELFF. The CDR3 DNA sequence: TGTGCCAGCAGTGACGTGGCGCTGGCGAACACCGGGGAGCTGTTTTTT.

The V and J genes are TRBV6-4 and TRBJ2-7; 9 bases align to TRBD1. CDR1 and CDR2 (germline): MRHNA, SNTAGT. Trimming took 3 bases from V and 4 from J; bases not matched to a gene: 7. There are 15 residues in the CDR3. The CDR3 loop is CASSEMAGTGYEQYF. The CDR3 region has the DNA TGTGCCAGCAGTGAAATGGCCGGGACAGGGTACGAGCAGTACTTC.

CDR3 coding DNA: TGTGCCAGTAGTATAGGAGGGGACAGTCAGTACGAGCAGTACTTC. This codes for CASSIGGDSQYEQYF. The gene calls are TRBV19 and TRBJ2-7, with 7 bases aligning to TRBD1. Germline V gene lookup returns CDR1 LNHDA and CDR2 SQIVND (reference sequence). Unmatched junction bases numbered 7, after V lost 1 base and J lost 4 bases. This CDR3 is 15 amino acids long.

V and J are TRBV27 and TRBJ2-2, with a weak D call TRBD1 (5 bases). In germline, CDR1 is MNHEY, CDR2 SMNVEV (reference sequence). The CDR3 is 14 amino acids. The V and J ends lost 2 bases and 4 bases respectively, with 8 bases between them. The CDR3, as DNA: TGTGCCAGCAGTTTAGGGGCGAGCACCGGGGAGCTGTTTTTT. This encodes CASSLGASTGELFF.

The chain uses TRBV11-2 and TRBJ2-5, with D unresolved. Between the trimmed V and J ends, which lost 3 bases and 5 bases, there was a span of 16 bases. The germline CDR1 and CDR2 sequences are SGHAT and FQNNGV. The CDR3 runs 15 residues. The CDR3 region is CASSLVVSLVETQYF. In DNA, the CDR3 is TGTGCCAGCAGCTTGGTTGTGTCCCTCGTGGAGACCCAGTACTTC.

CDR3 nucleotides: TGTGCCAGCAGACATGCGGGGGACTCCTACAATGAGCAGTTCTTC. Protein: CASRHAGDSYNEQFF. This chain joins TRBV5-5 and TRBJ2-1; 7 bases fit TRBD2. With V trimmed by 5 bases and J by 0 bases, 5 bases remained unmatched. From germline, CDR1 is SGHKS and CDR2 YYEKEE (reference sequence). The CDR3 runs 15 residues.